The 10 T cell receptor beta chains reported below all come from one sample, sequenced in a study of blood T cell repertoires in COVID-19. Data came from immunoSEQ multiplex PCR; TCRdb stores just in-frame clones and leaves some out. The table lists approximately 290,000 clones, roughly 84% of them singletons. Material: peripheral blood. These receptor sequences come from a person aged 70 to 85 with COVID-19, enrolled during active disease.

V and J are TRBV28 and TRBJ2-1, with 8 bases aligning to TRBD2. The length of the CDR3 is 15 residues. V dropped 5 bases and J dropped 8; count of bases not matched to a gene: 11. Germline lookup yields CDR1 MDHEN and CDR2 SYDVKM. The chain's CDR3 is CASSLGTSQYHEQFF. CDR3 coding DNA: TGTGCCAGCAGTCTCGGGACTAGTCAGTATCATGAGCAGTTCTTC.

The V and J genes are TRBV5-6 and TRBJ1-1; D perhaps matches TRBD1 (5 bases). Germline V gives CDR1 SGHDT, CDR2 YYEEEE. V lost 0 bases to trimming and J lost 4 bases, with 16 bases between them. This CDR3 comprises 16 residues. CDR3 nucleotides: TGTGCCAGCAGCTTGGTGGCAGGGACTGTGGGCACTGAAGCTTTCTTT. Protein product: CASSLVAGTVGTEAFF.

The CDR3 spells CASSPRRELSSYNEQFF. In DNA, the CDR3 is TGTGCCAGCAGCCCCCGACGGGAACTTAGCTCCTACAATGAGCAGTTCTTC. The V and J genes are TRBV9 and TRBJ2-1; a possible D gene is TRBD2 (5 bases). The CDR3 covers 17 residues. With 4 bases removed from V and 0 bases from J, the gap between germline ends came to 17 bases. Per the germline V gene, CDR1 is SGDLS and CDR2 is YYNGEE.

The chain joins TRBV6-6 to TRBJ2-5; D might be TRBD2 (6 bases). The CDR3 has 13 residues. Trimming took off 6 bases at V and 7 bases at J, with 15 bases between the two ends. Germline values: CDR1 MNHNY, CDR2 SVGAGI (reference sequence). CDR3 in amino acids: CASSPSLGGTQYF. For the CDR3, the DNA is TGTGCCAGCAGCCCATCGCTGGGAGGGACCCAGTACTTC.

The chain recombines TRBV11-2 with TRBJ2-1, with 9 bases fitting TRBD2. Looked up from germline, CDR1 is SGHAT and CDR2 is FQNNGV. V was clipped by 3 bases and J by 4 bases; unmatched bases: 4. This CDR3 has 15 residues. In DNA, the CDR3 is TGTGCCAGCAGCTTTCTAGCGGGAACATACAATGAGCAGTTCTTC. Its translation: CASSFLAGTYNEQFF.

V usage is TRBV11-1 and J usage is TRBJ2-7; tentative D call: TRBD1 (6 bases). CDR1 is SGHAT and CDR2 is FQDESV in the germline V gene (reference sequence). This CDR3 comprises 14 residues. V lost 2 bases to trimming and J lost 5 bases, with 13 bases between them. CDR3 sequence: CASSLRQGTDEQYF. CDR3 sequence (DNA): TGTGCCAGCAGCTTAAGGCAGGGGACCGACGAGCAGTACTTC.

This clone appeared a few times. V usage is TRBV19 and J usage is TRBJ1-3; 9 positions agree with TRBD1. CDR3 length: 15 amino acids. Germline assignment: CDR1 LNHDA and CDR2 SQIVND (reference sequence). J gave up 4 bases and V 10 bases, and 11 bases lay outside the gene matches. The DNA of the CDR3 is TGTGCCACTGCAAGTAACAGGGGGCACGGAAACACCATATATTTT. Amino acid sequence: CATASNRGHGNTIYF.

The gene calls are TRBV7-9 and TRBJ2-1; D call uncertain. This CDR3 spans 16 amino acids. Between the trimmed V and J ends, which lost 7 bases and 4 bases, there was a span of 20 bases. Germline values: CDR1 SEHNR, CDR2 FQNEAQ (reference sequence). The CDR3 DNA reads as TGTGCCAGCACTTATCGGTCGTTTTCCTATTACAATGAGCAGTTCTTC. This gives the protein CASTYRSFSYYNEQFF.

The chain links TRBV6-1 to TRBJ2-7; D possibly corresponds to TRBD1 (5 bases). CDR1 MNHNS and CDR2 SASEGT come from the germline V gene. V was clipped by 0 bases and J by 3 bases, with 6 bases between them. The CDR3 spans 13 residues. This chain's CDR3 is CASSEAGLYEQYF. The CDR3 DNA reads as TGTGCCAGCAGTGAAGCGGGGCTCTACGAGCAGTACTTC.

The rearrangement joins TRBV3-1 (or the pseudogene TRBV3-2) to TRBJ2-6, with a weak D call TRBD2 (5 bases). The CDR3 is 15 amino acids. Trimming stripped 4 bases from V and 4 bases from J, with 11 bases between. Germline V lookup: CDR1 LGHDT, CDR2 YNNKEL (reference sequence). DNA for the CDR3: TGTGCCAGCAGCCCCGGGAACCTCGGGGCCAACGTCCTGACTTTC. Translation: CASSPGNLGANVLTF.